The TCR beta chain described here comes from a study of a mutant IDH1 vaccine in newly diagnosed glioma. Overall study: Patients arrived already treated with radiotherapy, temozolomide, or both, most having had both.

As to this clone: Its antigen is not identified.

The assay was immunoSEQ multiplex PCR, and TCRdb's table has in-frame clones only and misses some. Of about 32,000 clones listed, roughly 75% are singletons. The sample's time point: week 35, safety follow-up. It was 300 ug of mutant IDH1 20-mer peptide that made up each vaccine dose, given with topical imiquimod. Germline CDR1 reads MGHDK; CDR2 reads SYGVNS. V was clipped by 0 bases and J by 3 bases, with 11 bases between them. This CDR3 has 15 amino acids. This rearrangement joins TRBV25-1 to TRBJ1-1; perhaps TRBD1 as D (5 bases). This clonotype was sampled from a woman aged 40 to 50 with glioma. The sample was PBMCs, taken from a glioma patient whose treatment included an IDH1 peptide vaccine. The CDR3 spells CASSEYVGGDTEAFF. The CDR3 nucleotides are TGTGCCAGCAGTGAATATGTGGGGGGGGACACTGAAGCTTTCTTT.